This T cell receptor (beta chain) was sequenced during a study of post-analysis software for immune sequencing data. Regarding the study as a whole: Roughly 5 TRBV segments (TRBV5-6, TRBV5-1 and TRBV20-1 among them) occurred more frequently in patients than in controls. Compared against controls, patients with multiple sclerosis displayed significantly lower normalized Chao1 diversity.

The J segment lost 0 bases and the V segment lost 5 bases, leaving 7 bases of the junction unmatched. CDR3 length: 18 residues. Points on this clonotype: Its cognate antigen is unknown.

TCR beta cDNA libraries had unique molecular identifiers. MiXCR, applied by TCRdb to the PCR reads, yields one record per CDR3 protein. The profile shows roughly 430,000 distinct CDR3 sequences, 30% to 45% of them singletons. The source material was blood. This clonotype was obtained from a girl aged 2-10 years with multiple sclerosis. This chain uses TRBV12-3 or TRBV12-4 with TRBJ2-3; 14 bases are a match to TRBD2. The CDR3 nucleotides read TGTGCCAGCAGTCCGGGACTAGCGGGGGAGGTTAGCACAGATACGCAGTATTTT. Amino acid sequence: CASSPGLAGEVSTDTQYF.